The clone carrying this TCR beta chain showed up just a few times. Here immunoSEQ multiplex PCR was the method, and the copy in TCRdb shows in-frame clones only, minus some. The sample includes some 150,000 clones, around four fifths of them seen just once. This specimen belongs to a study of blood T cell repertoires in COVID-19. Germline V CDR1 and CDR2: LGHDT, YNNKEL (reference sequence). The V end lost 4 bases, the J end lost 7 bases, and 11 bases lay between the germline ends. CDR3 length: 13 amino acids. This sequence was found in an older man with acute or convalescent COVID-19. The chain employs TRBV3-1 (or the pseudogene TRBV3-2) and TRBJ1-3; no firm D call. Sequencing used peripheral blood. CDR3 amino acids: CASSRYPRNTIYF. CDR3 coding DNA: TGTGCCAGCAGCCGCTACCCGCGGAACACCATATATTTT.